This T cell receptor beta chain was sequenced for a study of blood T cell repertoires in COVID-19. Study-level background: Some COVID-19 samples were acute and others convalescent; all came from the United States, Italy and Spain. PBMCs, B-cell-depleted T cells, or T cells were the source of the cDNA or gDNA that made up the material.

Authors' data handling: Estimation of nucleated cell counts was performed using reference gene primer amplification. Generated by immunoSEQ multiplex PCR, the TCRdb table keeps only in-frame clones and is missing some. D and trimming come from the DNA, and the V and J calls and clone size come from that table. The top ten clones hold about 12% of a sample with hundreds of thousands of clones, nearly 90% of them seen once. Per the germline V gene, CDR1 is SGDLS and CDR2 is YYNGEE. Trimming took off 0 bases at V and 7 bases at J, with 10 bases between the two ends. There are 14 residues in the CDR3. The V call is TRBV9, the J call TRBJ1-4; D is perhaps TRBD1 (5 bases). Material for sequencing was peripheral blood. This TCR was recovered from a woman younger than 30 who had recovered from COVID-19. The CDR3 coding sequence is TGTGCCAGCAGCGTAGGGGGCGGAAGTGAAAAACTGTTTTTT. Amino acids: CASSVGGGSEKLFF.